This T cell receptor (beta chain) was sequenced for a study of blood T cell repertoires in COVID-19. The overall study: T cells, B-cell-depleted T cells, or PBMCs provided the cDNA or gDNA that served as material.

Method: immunoSEQ multiplex PCR; TCRdb's copy keeps in-frame clones and lacks some. The sample includes around 150,000 clones, around four fifths seen only once; the top ten take less than 4%. This clone was found once. The germline V gene has CDR1 WSHSY and CDR2 SAAADI. V lost 3 bases, J lost 6 bases, and 21 bases lay in between. The CDR3 is 17 residues long. The clonotype originates from a woman between 45 and 60 years old with acute COVID-19. The rearrangement links TRBV10-2 to TRBJ1-5; D ambiguous. Sequencing input: PBMCs or T cells enriched from blood (not recorded which). CDR3 sequence: CASSERGGGRFAQPQHF. CDR3 DNA: TGCGCCAGCAGTGAAAGAGGTGGAGGCCGGTTCGCTCAGCCCCAGCATTTT.